This T cell receptor (beta chain) was retrieved from a study of T cells in Graves' hyperthyroidism and ophthalmopathy. Whole-study results and caveats: In blood, most of the thyroid clonotypes expanded above 0.001 were also present. Using 13 V-J features, a model discriminated ophthalmopathy from stable hyperthyroidism. Ophthalmopathy, which appeared later, was predicted by the model a median roughly 6.4 months before onset.

RNA transcripts provided the source from which TCR beta CDR3 regions were amplified. The primer set for the first-round RT-PCR of the TCR CDR3 was HTBI. Each CDR3 protein is one row after TCRdb ran MiXCR on the multiplex PCR reads. Of 600,000 or so distinct CDR3 sequences in the sample, 35% to 55% were seen once. Hyperthyroidism had been newly diagnosed in patients aged 18 to 65, and its duration was under 2 months. About this clonotype itself: Its antigen remains unidentified.

The CDR3 is made up of 14 amino acids. J was trimmed by 2 bases and V by 4 bases; bases with no gene match: 2. Germline V gene data show CDR1 as DFQATT and CDR2 as SNEGSKA (reference sequence). The sample consisted of peripheral blood or thyroid tissue (not recorded which). This chain joins TRBV20-1 and TRBJ2-5, with 12 nucleotides matching TRBD2. The clonotype comes from a woman between 18 and 30 years old with Graves' hyperthyroidism. The chain's CDR3 is CSANGLAGQETQYF. CDR3 in DNA: TGCAGTGCTAACGGACTAGCGGGACAAGAGACCCAGTACTTC.